A selection of T cell receptor beta chains follows, all from one sample in a study of blood T cells in healthy people across ages. TCRdb re-analysed the 5' RACE reads in MiXCR, keeping a single row per CDR3 protein. The sample lists hundreds of thousands of distinct CDR3 sequences; approximately 30% were seen once. Material: blood. The receptors come from a woman of 80 years or more in good health. Both conserved end residues are trimmed from each CDR3. For some rows the clone size is stated as once, few or many, or as a class when expanded; others skip it.

TRBV28	many	TRBJ2-1	ASSGGGLGEQF
TRBV7-2	-	-	ASSSGVSYNEQY
TRBV6-1	few	TRBJ2-3	ASSEWEGSTDTQY
TRBV5-1	-	TRBJ1-6	ASSLTVPSGGPPPH
TRBV6-6	-	-	TSSSRDNQETQY
TRBV7-2	once	TRBJ1-5	ASSRGYQPQH
TRBV24-1	few	TRBJ2-3	AVGESDTQY
TRBV20-1	-	TRBJ2-1	STRLAGTNEQF
TRBV7-2	many	TRBJ1-5	ASSSAPNQPQH
TRBV30	many	TRBJ1-2	AWSPANGYT
TRBV30	many	TRBJ1-2	AYGQGLRNYGYT
TRBV15	many	TRBJ2-6	ATSRDLSGVTGANVLT
TRBV11-2	many	TRBJ2-7	ASSLTRLAAYEQY
TRBV30	few	TRBJ1-2	AWSVLTGNGYT
TRBV2	many	TRBJ2-7	ASSRTFFNEQY
TRBV2	-	TRBJ1-1	ASSEYRDAEAF
TRBV5-1	-	TRBJ2-1	ASGEGFQDNEQF
TRBV28	many	TRBJ2-7	ASGSQGRAEQY
TRBV7-3	-	TRBJ1-1	AGSLRRGTEAF
TRBV7-2	-	TRBJ2-5	AGQRIEGAWETQY
TRBV6-5	many	TRBJ1-1	ASSYEQNTEAF
TRBV7-2	-	TRBJ2-5	ASSQGLVSAMGETQY
TRBV20-1	-	TRBJ1-2	SAMAGVNYGYT
TRBV12-3/TRBV12-4	-	TRBJ2-1	ASSSDSGEQF
TRBV20-1	few	TRBJ2-7	SATFGGGSHEQY
TRBV5-1	many	TRBJ2-7	ASRSSAGSYEQY
TRBV20-1	few	TRBJ1-5	RAADSNQPQH
TRBV7-2	many	TRBJ1-6	ASSLGQLNSPLH
TRBV7-2	many	TRBJ2-1	ASSHTQSGGLNEQF
TRBV10-3	-	TRBJ1-1	AISDRGETEAF
TRBV24-1	few	TRBJ1-4	ATSDHGTGMEEKLF
TRBV7-6	few	TRBJ1-4	ASSLRTNEKLF
TRBV7-8	few	TRBJ1-3	ASSPDGDSGNTIY
TRBV7-2	-	TRBJ2-3	ASSSGSGGTTDTQY
TRBV6-5	-	TRBJ1-1	ASSNYKDSEAF
TRBV20-1	few	TRBJ2-7	SARDAGGSYEQY
TRBV6-1	few	TRBJ2-5	ASSVPGQGVGEQY
TRBV3-1	many	TRBJ2-7	ASSQEGLASYEQY
TRBV5-1	few	TRBJ2-2	ASSPGTMNTGELF
TRBV3-1	-	TRBJ1-6	ASSPSTGGAGSPLH
TRBV6-1	-	TRBJ2-3	AGSELGEGVNKDTQY
TRBV14	many	TRBJ2-1	ASSQAGDLEQF
TRBV5-1	few	TRBJ1-3	ASSVTDTGNTIY
TRBV5-1	-	TRBJ2-1	ASTLTNNEQF
TRBV7-2	many	TRBJ2-5	ASSLAEPAGGFTETQY
TRBV6-6	-	TRBJ2-2	ASQKFGGTANTGELF
TRBV19	few	TRBJ2-7	ASSQRQAGCYEQY
TRBV12-3/TRBV12-4	-	-	ASTDRGGDYEQY
TRBV5-1	-	-	ASSKGQGRGQETQF
TRBV20-1	many	TRBJ2-5	SARDGETQY
TRBV29-1	many	TRBJ1-2	SVYAGQYSYGYT
TRBV2	few	-	ASSRLGPETQY
TRBV25-1	-	TRBJ2-7	ASTGPTYEQY